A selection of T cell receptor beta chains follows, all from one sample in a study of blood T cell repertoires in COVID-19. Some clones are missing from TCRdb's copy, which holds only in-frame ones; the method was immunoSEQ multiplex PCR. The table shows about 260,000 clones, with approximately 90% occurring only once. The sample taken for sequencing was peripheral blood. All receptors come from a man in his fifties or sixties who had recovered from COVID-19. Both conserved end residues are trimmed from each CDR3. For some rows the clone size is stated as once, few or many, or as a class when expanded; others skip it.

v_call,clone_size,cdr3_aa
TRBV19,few,ASSIGQAGANVLT
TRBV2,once,ASSARTGRGWGNQPQH
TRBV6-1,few,ASSEGGSPLH
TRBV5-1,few,ASRMQGTNEQF
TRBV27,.,ASIQSHGTDTQY
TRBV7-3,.,ASSLAGGASYEQY
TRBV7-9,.,ASSPGQGINEQY
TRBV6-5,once,ASRTPNYGYT
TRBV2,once,ASTRRVPPGELF
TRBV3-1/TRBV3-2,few,ASSQEGTGEEF
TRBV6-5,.,ASSTYEQY
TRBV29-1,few,SAVPGQGAYGYT
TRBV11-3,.,ASSLQGKPGNTIY
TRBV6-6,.,ASSWGGQDGYT
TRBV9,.,ASTKGVLTDTQY
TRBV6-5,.,ASSYLIRGNEQF
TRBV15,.,ATSRGDRNSPLH
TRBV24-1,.,ATSGPGVGQGYEQY
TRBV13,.,ASSLSSGYYNEQF
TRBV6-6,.,ASFGLAGTWEQY
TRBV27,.,ASRSRDRGHEQY
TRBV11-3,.,ASSLYGQETQY
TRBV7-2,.,ASSRDSSSGNTIY
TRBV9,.,ASSEETGGKTVLYNEQF
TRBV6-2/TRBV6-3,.,ASSNGISGGSTDTQY
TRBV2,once,ASSDPMSSYNEQF
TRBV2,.,ASSPEGLGGYT
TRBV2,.,ASMTGQYIYGYT
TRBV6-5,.,ASSYSARGGYGYT
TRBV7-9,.,ASSSGQVNTEAF
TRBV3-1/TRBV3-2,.,ASSPRSPNEQY
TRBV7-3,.,ASSERPSRGLYNEQF
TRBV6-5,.,ASREGAGTVYGYT
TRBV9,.,ASSASTTAGFGGSEKLF
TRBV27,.,ASSLGGTWTHEQY
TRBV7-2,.,ASSLVRGTGGEQY
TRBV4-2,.,ASSQTGTGGNYGYT
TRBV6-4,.,ASSASSMSSYNEQF
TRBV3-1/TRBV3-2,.,ASSQGVGAHEQY
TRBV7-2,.,ASSSSSATNTGELF
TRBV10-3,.,AISESGQRVTDTQY
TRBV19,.,ASSEITSSGAEQF
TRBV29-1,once,SASRAAGSLEQY
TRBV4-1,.,ASSTSGGALYEQY
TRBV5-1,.,ASSPTTSGGGELF
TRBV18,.,ASSAVQVTSGGGTDTQY
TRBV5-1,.,ASSWGGQGTYEQY
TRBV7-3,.,ASSLTLVGEQF
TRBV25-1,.,ASSNLHRVSDEQF
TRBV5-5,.,ASSYLETDAYEQY
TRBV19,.,ASSPTAGTTQETQY
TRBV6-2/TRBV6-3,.,ASSYSSWGSGVEQY
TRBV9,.,ASSAPGTFSGNTIY
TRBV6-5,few,ATRRQGAHPLH
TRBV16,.,ASSQRRIHQY